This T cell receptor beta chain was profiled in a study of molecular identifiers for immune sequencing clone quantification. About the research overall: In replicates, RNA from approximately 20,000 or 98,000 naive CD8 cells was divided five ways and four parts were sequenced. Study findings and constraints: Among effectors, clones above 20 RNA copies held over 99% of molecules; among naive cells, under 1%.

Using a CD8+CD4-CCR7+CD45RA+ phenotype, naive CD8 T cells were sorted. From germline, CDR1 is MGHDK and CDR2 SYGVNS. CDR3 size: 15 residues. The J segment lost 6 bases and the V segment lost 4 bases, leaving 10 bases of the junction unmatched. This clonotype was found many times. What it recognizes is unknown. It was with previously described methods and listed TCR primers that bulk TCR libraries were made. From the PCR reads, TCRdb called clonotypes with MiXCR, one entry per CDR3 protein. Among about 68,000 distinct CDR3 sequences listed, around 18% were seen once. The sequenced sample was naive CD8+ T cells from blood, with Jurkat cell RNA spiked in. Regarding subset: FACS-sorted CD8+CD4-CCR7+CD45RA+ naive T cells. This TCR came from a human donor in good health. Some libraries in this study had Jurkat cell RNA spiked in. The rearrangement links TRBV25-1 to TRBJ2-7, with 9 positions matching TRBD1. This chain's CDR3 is CASSGRGTGLREQYF. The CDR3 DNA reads TGTGCCAGCAGTGGCCGAGGGACAGGGCTTCGCGAGCAGTACTTC.